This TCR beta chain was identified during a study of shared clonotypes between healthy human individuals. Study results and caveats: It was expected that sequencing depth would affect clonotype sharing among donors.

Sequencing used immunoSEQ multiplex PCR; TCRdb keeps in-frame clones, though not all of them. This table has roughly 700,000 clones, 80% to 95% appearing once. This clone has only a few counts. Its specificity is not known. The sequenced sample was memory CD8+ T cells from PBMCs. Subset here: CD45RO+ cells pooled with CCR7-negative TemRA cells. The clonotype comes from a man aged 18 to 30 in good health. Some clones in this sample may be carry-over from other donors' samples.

The DNA for the CDR3 is TGTGCCAGTAGTATTTCGATTTCCAATCAGCCCCAGCATTTT. The encoded protein is CASSISISNQPQHF. This sequence joins TRBV19 and TRBJ1-5, with no clear D. Trimming removed 3 bases from V and 3 bases from J, with 9 bases in between. Germline CDR1 LNHDA, CDR2 SQIVND (reference sequence). The length of the CDR3 is 14 residues. The full variable domain, in which reference TRBV19 and TRBJ1-5 provide the parts outside the CDR3, is DGGITQSPKYLFRKEGQNVTLSCEQNLNHDAMYWYRQDPGQGLRLIYYSQIVNDFQKGDIAEGYSVSREKKESFPLTVTSAQKNPTAFYLCASSISISNQPQHFGDGTRLSIL.